A selection of T cell receptor beta chains follows, all from one sample in a study of patients and donors after allogeneic stem cell transplantation. In TCRdb, the RT-PCR reads were re-called with MiXCR into one record per CDR3 protein. Seen here are fewer than 250,000 distinct CDR3 sequences, 13% to 15% observed once, and the top ten hold 11%. Sequencing was performed on blood, either unsorted or a sorted T cell fraction (not recorded which). These receptors came from a human donor who was either an allogeneic HSCT recipient or a stem cell or donor lymphocyte infusion donor (not recorded which). It is not recorded whose cells these are; they may come from a transplant donor. CDR3s include the opening cysteine and the closing phenylalanine or tryptophan. D genes are given only for firm matches. Some rows mark clone size as missing; the rest say once, few, many or name a class of expanded clone.

D gene,V gene,CDR3 length,clone size,J gene,CDR3 protein,CDR3 DNA
NA,TRBV3-1,14,NA,TRBJ1-6,CASSQTGRNSPLHF,TGTGCCAGCAGCCAAACAGGGCGGAATTCACCCCTCCACTTT
TRBD1,TRBV6-1,18,NA,TRBJ1-5,CASSKRTGVGVGNQPQHF,TGTGCCAGCAGTAAACGGACAGGCGTTGGGGTTGGCAATCAGCCCCAGCATTTT
TRBD2,TRBV7-2,16,once,TRBJ2-3,CASSLRTSGNTDTQYF,TGTGCCAGCAGCCTGCGGACTAGCGGAAACACAGATACGCAGTATTTT
NA,TRBV5-1,16,many,TRBJ1-1,CASRSEAGLKDTEAFF,TGCGCCAGCAGATCGGAAGCCGGGTTAAAGGACACTGAAGCTTTCTTT
TRBD1,TRBV6-5,15,many,TRBJ1-2,CASSYSTGANYGYTF,TGTGCCAGCAGTTACTCCACAGGGGCTAACTATGGCTACACCTTC
NA,TRBV6-2/TRBV6-3,13,few,TRBJ1-1,CASSYEENTEAFF,TGTGCCAGCAGTTACGAGGAGAACACTGAAGCTTTCTTT
TRBD2,TRBV5-1,16,few,TRBJ2-1,CASSLAGTSGSNEQFF,TGCGCCAGCAGCTTGGCCGGGACTAGCGGGAGTAATGAGCAGTTCTTC
NA,TRBV12-3/TRBV12-4,12,many,TRBJ1-2,CAGGRREGGYTF,TGTGCCGGGGGTCGCAGGGAAGGTGGCTACACCTTC
NA,TRBV3-1,17,NA,TRBJ2-6,CASSADYPGGGANVLTF,TGTGCCAGCAGCGCCGACTACCCCGGGGGAGGGGCCAACGTCCTGACTTTC
TRBD2,TRBV9,16,NA,TRBJ2-5,CASSLNLAGGQETQYF,TGTGCCAGCAGCCTTAACCTAGCGGGGGGGCAAGAGACCCAGTACTTC
TRBD1,TRBV5-1,15,many,TRBJ2-7,CASSARPGQGHEQYF,TGCGCCAGCAGCGCCCGACCGGGACAGGGCCACGAGCAGTACTTC
TRBD1,TRBV20-1,13,few,TRBJ1-2,CSAATGALYGYTF,TGCAGTGCCGCGACAGGGGCCCTCTATGGCTACACCTTC
TRBD1,TRBV20-1,12,many,TRBJ1-2,CSARVDRGGYTF,TGCAGTGCTAGAGTGGACAGGGGTGGCTACACCTTC
NA,TRBV7-9,16,many,TRBJ2-3,CASSFIRGPSTDTQYF,TGTGCCAGCAGCTTTATCCGGGGACCCAGCACAGATACGCAGTATTTT
TRBD1,TRBV5-4,15,NA,TRBJ1-4,CASSAFQGATEKLFF,TGTGCCAGCAGCGCTTTTCAGGGGGCCACCGAAAAACTGTTTTTT
TRBD2,TRBV9,15,NA,TRBJ2-3,CASSGPSGGTDTQYF,TGTGCCAGCAGCGGGCCGAGCGGGGGCACAGATACGCAGTATTTT
TRBD1,TRBV12-3/TRBV12-4,13,few,TRBJ2-3,CASNQGGQDTQYF,TGTGCCAGCAACCAAGGGGGCCAAGATACGCAGTATTTT
TRBD2,TRBV7-3,16,few,TRBJ2-7,CASSLAGLAGSGEQYF,TGTGCCAGCAGCTTGGCTGGACTAGCGGGGAGCGGCGAGCAGTACTTC
NA,TRBV6-1,11,NA,TRBJ1-5,CASTNYQPQHF,TGTGCCAGCACCAACTATCAGCCCCAGCATTTT
NA,TRBV12-3/TRBV12-4,13,few,TRBJ1-1,CASKRREGSEAFF,TGTGCCAGCAAAAGACGGGAGGGCTCTGAAGCTTTCTTT
NA,TRBV7-6,12,NA,TRBJ2-7,CASSTPPNEQYF,TGTGCCAGTTCGACACCGCCTAACGAGCAGTACTTC
NA,TRBV12-3/TRBV12-4,13,few,TRBJ2-7,CASRSGSSYEQYF,TGTGCCAGCAGGTCGGGGTCCTCCTACGAGCAGTACTTC
TRBD1,TRBV20-1,11,few,TRBJ1-2,CSARQGDGYTF,TGCAGTGCTAGACAGGGGGATGGCTACACCTTC
NA,TRBV7-2,13,NA,TRBJ1-2,CASSQETYYGYTF,TGTGCCAGCAGCCAAGAAACCTACTATGGCTACACCTTC
TRBD2,TRBV6-2/TRBV6-3,16,NA,TRBJ2-6,CASGSGGVSGANVLTF,TGTGCCAGCGGTAGCGGGGGAGTCTCTGGGGCCAACGTCCTGACTTTC
TRBD1,TRBV4-3,18,NA,TRBJ1-4,CASSQVGISGGLREKLFF,TGCGCCAGCAGCCAAGTTGGGATCTCAGGGGGCTTAAGGGAAAAACTGTTTTTT
TRBD2,TRBV30,15,few,TRBJ2-1,CAWSDERGRYNEQFF,TGTGCCTGGAGCGACGAGCGGGGGAGATACAATGAGCAGTTCTTC
NA,TRBV5-1,15,many,TRBJ1-1,CASSLSGRENTEAFF,TGCGCCAGCAGCTTGAGTGGCAGAGAGAACACTGAAGCTTTCTTT
TRBD1,TRBV18,16,NA,TRBJ2-7,CASSPPVGTGFAEQYF,TGTGCCAGCTCACCACCGGTGGGGACAGGGTTCGCCGAGCAGTACTTC
NA,TRBV6-4,15,NA,TRBJ1-1,CASSDGGQVSTEAFF,TGTGCCAGCAGTGACGGGGGGCAGGTCTCCACTGAAGCTTTCTTT
NA,TRBV20-1,15,NA,TRBJ1-5,CSAEDRLYSNQPQHF,TGCAGTGCTGAAGACAGGTTATATAGCAATCAGCCCCAGCATTTT
NA,TRBV18,13,few,TRBJ1-1,CASSVREGTEAFF,TGTGCCAGCTCAGTTAGGGAGGGAACTGAAGCTTTCTTT